This T cell receptor (beta chain) was sequenced in a study of T cell responses to AZD1222 COVID-19 vaccine (dated by TCRdb to the early 2020s). With respect to the entire study: AZD1222 recipients with second doses at about 4 weeks or about 12 weeks were pooled, because spike-specific TCR depth and breadth did not differ between schedules. Enrollment into the trials was organized by age into subgroups of 18-55, 56-69 and 70-plus years, and those subgroups contained roughly 140, 27 and 60 TCR-sequenced participants, respectively. TCR sequencing was performed for 230 to 250 trial participants, of whom 200 to 210 were given two doses of AZD1222 and around 26 were given two doses of MenACWY control vaccine. What the authors observed across the whole study: Participants were mostly white British and included more females than males, and it was suggested by the authors that clonal diversity may have been underestimated. Conclusions about previously exposed vaccinees are limited because only a handful of AZD1222 recipients were SARS-CoV-2 seropositive at baseline. Reportedly, close to half of the unique spike-specific TCRs recognized epitopes lying outside the regions that are mutated in the B.1.351 and B.1.1.7 variants. Because no samples from the day 14 peak response were available, repertoires could be characterized only after the peak T cell response. The vaccine-associated CD4 TCRs covered the entire spike protein, and the dominant responses fell in regions 160-218 and 743-854. After two AZD1222 doses, both the breadth and the depth of spike-specific TCRs were significantly higher than at day 0 and than in MenACWY recipients. The 56-69-year group was small, and its depth increase did not reach significance, likely because of low power.

About this clone: Its antigen target is currently unknown. Base-call qualities are not available, and no considerably larger clone is one nucleotide away.

This specimen's time point label, per the study, means: baseline before first vaccination. Vaccinee samples came from UK trials COV001 and COV002, including a single-blind randomized controlled phase 2/3 trial of AZD1222 (ChAdOx1 nCoV-19) in healthy adults. For TCRbeta chain sequencing, PBMC samples were collected from trial participants at day 0 and at day 28 after the second dose. From its cysteine to its phenylalanine, the CDR3 spans 13 amino acids. The sequence is cut down to CDR3 DNA, 39 bases in frame from base 1. V ends up 8 bases short and J 5 bases short, with an unmatched junction base count of 8. Reading the germline V gene (reference sequence) gives CDR1 GTSNPN and CDR2 SVGIG. The CDR3 regions of human TCRbeta chains were subjected to immunosequencing. From the authors' description of their analysis: Repertoire TCRs were matched against a reference library of SARS-CoV-2-specific TCRs generated with the MIRA antigen-specificity platform. Breadth meant the fraction of unique TCRs that were SARS-CoV-2-associated, whereas depth meant the fraction of total T cells that were SARS-CoV-2-associated. Each spike-specific TCR was assigned to its reactive spike region and to a CD4 or CD8 class using the MIRA data. Log10-transformed breadth and depth values were compared by one-way ANOVA with Sidak's multiple comparisons tests. In its TCRdb copy, this immuneACCESS table keeps in-frame sequences only and misses some clones. Where compared with another copy, unresolved V genes explain less than half of these, and the others have no known cause. V and J calls plus clone size are reproduced from that table; the DNA served to infer D and trimming. In this sample the table shows around 180,000 clones, approximately 94% of which occur a single time. Of the sample, 9.2% is held by the ten largest clones.

The material was peripheral blood, obtained on day 0 of AZD1222 vaccination. The sequence came from an adult in good health. The chain couples TRBV30 to TRBJ1-1, with 10 bases in between that match TRBD1. The CDR3 has the sequence CAGDRGRVTEAFF. The DNA sequence is TGTGCCGGCGACAGGGGGCGGGTAACTGAAGCTTTCTTT.